The T cell receptor (beta chain) described here comes from a study of blood T cell repertoires in COVID-19. This clone was counted a few times. CDR1 and CDR2 (germline): MNHEY, SVGAGI. The CDR3 totals 14 residues. Trimming at V came to 5 bases and at J to 4 bases, leaving 5 bases not matched to a gene. Method: immunoSEQ multiplex PCR; TCRdb's copy keeps in-frame clones and lacks some. The profile shows roughly 260,000 clones, roughly 80% of them singletons. This sequence joins TRBV6-5 and TRBJ1-2; 9 nucleotides align to TRBD1. The sequencing sample was made of peripheral blood. The TCR comes from a woman aged 70-85 years with acute or convalescent COVID-19. DNA of the CDR3: TGTGCCAGCAGTCAGGACAGGGGAGCCTATGGCTACACCTTC. It translates to CASSQDRGAYGYTF.